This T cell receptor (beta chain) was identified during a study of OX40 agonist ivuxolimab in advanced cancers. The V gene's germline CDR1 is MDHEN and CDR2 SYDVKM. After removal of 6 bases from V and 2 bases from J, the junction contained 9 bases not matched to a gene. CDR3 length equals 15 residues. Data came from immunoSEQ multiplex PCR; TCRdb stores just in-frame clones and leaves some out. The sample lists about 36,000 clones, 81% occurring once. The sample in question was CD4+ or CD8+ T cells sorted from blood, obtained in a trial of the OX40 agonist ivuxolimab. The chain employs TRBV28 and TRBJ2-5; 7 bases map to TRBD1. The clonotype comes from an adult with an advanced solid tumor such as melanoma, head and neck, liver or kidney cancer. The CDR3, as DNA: TGTGCCAGCAGCTCCCCCAGGGGGTCTCAAGAGACCCAGTACTTC. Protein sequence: CASSSPRGSQETQYF.